These T cell receptor beta chains were read from a single sample in a study of beta chain features in type 1 diabetes. This table comes from immunoSEQ multiplex PCR, and its TCRdb copy is limited to in-frame clones, with some not included. The sample holds 45,000 to 65,000 clones, roughly 50% seen once. Sequences were obtained from Tregs from blood. The source is a woman aged 40-49 years with type 1 diabetes. Both conserved end residues are trimmed from each CDR3.

J gene: TRBJ1-2; V gene: TRBV7-9; CDR3 protein: ASSLGQGLDGYT
J gene: TRBJ1-3; V gene: TRBV2; CDR3 protein: ASRKSQGGNTIY
J gene: TRBJ2-3; V gene: TRBV4-1; CDR3 protein: ASSQDPAALDTQY
J gene: TRBJ2-2; V gene: TRBV29-1; CDR3 protein: SDREITGELF
J gene: TRBJ2-5; V gene: TRBV6-6; CDR3 protein: ASSLAAETQY
J gene: TRBJ1-5; V gene: TRBV7-2; CDR3 protein: ASTTGQGDNQPQH
J gene: TRBJ1-4; V gene: TRBV25-1; CDR3 protein: ASSEYPDSNSIGEKLF
J gene: TRBJ1-6; V gene: TRBV9; CDR3 protein: ASSVETGSSPLH
J gene: TRBJ1-5; V gene: TRBV19; CDR3 protein: ASRGESYSNQPQH
J gene: TRBJ1-1; V gene: TRBV18; CDR3 protein: ASSHGGRAGPEAF
J gene: TRBJ2-5; V gene: TRBV28; CDR3 protein: ASLAKARQTQY
J gene: TRBJ1-1; V gene: TRBV25-1; CDR3 protein: ASSGYRERDTEAF
J gene: TRBJ2-1; V gene: TRBV4-2; CDR3 protein: ASSQATGWVNEQF
J gene: TRBJ1-1; V gene: TRBV6-6; CDR3 protein: ASSGQGALNTEAF
J gene: TRBJ1-4; V gene: TRBV6-6; CDR3 protein: AGGTGREKLF
J gene: TRBJ2-5; V gene: TRBV7-6; CDR3 protein: ASGTSGSGETQY
J gene: TRBJ2-7; V gene: TRBV18; CDR3 protein: ASLDSLSNEQY
J gene: TRBJ1-1; V gene: TRBV10-3; CDR3 protein: AISEYRGTATEAF
J gene: TRBJ1-2; V gene: TRBV7-9; CDR3 protein: ASSSAGEGSSRDGYT
J gene: TRBJ2-5; V gene: TRBV7-2; CDR3 protein: ASSLDYGTGAGTQY
J gene: TRBJ1-1; V gene: TRBV6-6; CDR3 protein: ASTLGPQGAEAF
J gene: TRBJ1-2; V gene: TRBV5-1; CDR3 protein: ASSAGGINYGYT